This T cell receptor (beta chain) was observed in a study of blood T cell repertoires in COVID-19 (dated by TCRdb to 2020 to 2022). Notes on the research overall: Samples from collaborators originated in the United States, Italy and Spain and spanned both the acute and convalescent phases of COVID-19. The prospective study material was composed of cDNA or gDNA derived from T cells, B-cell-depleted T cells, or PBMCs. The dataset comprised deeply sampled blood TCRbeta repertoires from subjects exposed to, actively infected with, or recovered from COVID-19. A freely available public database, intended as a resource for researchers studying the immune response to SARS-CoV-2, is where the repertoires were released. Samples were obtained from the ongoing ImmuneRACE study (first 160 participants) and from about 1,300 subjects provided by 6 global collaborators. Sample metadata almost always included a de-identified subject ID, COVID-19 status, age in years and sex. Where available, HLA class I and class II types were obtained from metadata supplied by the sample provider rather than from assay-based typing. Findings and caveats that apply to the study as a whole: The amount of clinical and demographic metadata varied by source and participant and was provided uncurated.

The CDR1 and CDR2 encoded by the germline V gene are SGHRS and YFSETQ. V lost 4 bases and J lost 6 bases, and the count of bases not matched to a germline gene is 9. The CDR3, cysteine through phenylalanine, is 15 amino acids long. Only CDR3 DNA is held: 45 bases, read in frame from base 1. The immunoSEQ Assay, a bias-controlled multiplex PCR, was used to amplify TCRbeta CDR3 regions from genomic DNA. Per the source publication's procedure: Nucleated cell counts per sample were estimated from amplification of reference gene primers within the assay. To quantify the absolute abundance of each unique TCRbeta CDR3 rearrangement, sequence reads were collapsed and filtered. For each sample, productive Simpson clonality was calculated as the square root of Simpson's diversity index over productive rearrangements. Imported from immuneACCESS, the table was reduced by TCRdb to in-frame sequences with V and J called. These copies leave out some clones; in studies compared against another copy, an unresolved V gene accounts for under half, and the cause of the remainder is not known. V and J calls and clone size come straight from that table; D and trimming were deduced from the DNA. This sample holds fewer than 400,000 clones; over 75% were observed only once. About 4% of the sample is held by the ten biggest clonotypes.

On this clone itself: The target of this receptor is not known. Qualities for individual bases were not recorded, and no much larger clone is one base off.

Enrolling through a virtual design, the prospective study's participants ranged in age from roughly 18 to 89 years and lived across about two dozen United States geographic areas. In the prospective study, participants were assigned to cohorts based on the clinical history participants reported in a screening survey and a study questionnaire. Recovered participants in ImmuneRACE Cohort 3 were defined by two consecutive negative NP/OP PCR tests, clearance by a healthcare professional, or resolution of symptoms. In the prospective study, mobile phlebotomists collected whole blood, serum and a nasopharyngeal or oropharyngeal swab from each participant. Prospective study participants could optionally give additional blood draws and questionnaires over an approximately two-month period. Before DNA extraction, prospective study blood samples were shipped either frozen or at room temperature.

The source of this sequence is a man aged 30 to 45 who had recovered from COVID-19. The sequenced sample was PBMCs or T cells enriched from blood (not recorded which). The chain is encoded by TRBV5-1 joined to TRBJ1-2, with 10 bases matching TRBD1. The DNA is TGCGCCAGCAGCCAGGCACCGGGACAGGGGCATGGCTACACCTTC. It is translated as CASSQAPGQGHGYTF. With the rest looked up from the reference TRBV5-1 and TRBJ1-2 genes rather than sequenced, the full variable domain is KAGVTQTPRYLIKTRGQQVTLSCSPISGHRSVSWYQQTPGQGLQFLFEYFSETQRNKGNFPGRFSGRQFSNSRSEMNVSTLELGDSALYLCASSQAPGQGHGYTFGSGTRLTVV.